This note documents a single T cell receptor beta chain sequence. Antigen: not known. Germline assignment: CDR1 SGHTA and CDR2 FQGNSA. V lost 4 bases, J lost 8 bases, and 11 bases stayed unmatched. The CDR3 is made up of 16 amino acids. The patients, who ranged from 18 to 65 in age, presented with newly diagnosed hyperthyroidism lasting under 2 months. Lactation, pregnancy, other autoimmune disease or uncontrolled infection excluded patients. The sample is drawn from a study of T cells in Graves' hyperthyroidism and ophthalmopathy. Findings and caveats of the study: Peripheral blood also featured most of the thyroid clonotypes expanded above 0.001. Model-based prediction identified ophthalmopathy a median around seven months prior to its onset.

RNA transcripts gave rise to amplified TCR beta CDR3 regions. First-round RT-PCR targeting the TCR CDR3 was performed with the HTBI primer set. TCRdb reprocessed the multiplex PCR reads with MiXCR, giving one entry per CDR3 protein. The sample lists some 600,000 distinct CDR3 sequences; about 15% were seen once. The receptor was derived from a woman between 25 and 40 years old with Graves' hyperthyroidism that later progressed to Graves' ophthalmopathy. The chain is built from TRBV7-2 and TRBJ1-2; TRBD1 agrees at 12 bases. The sequencing sample was made of blood. CDR3 sequence (DNA): TGTGCCAGCAGCTCTCCCCCGGGACAGGGGGCAAGGGGCTACACCTTC. Encoded protein: CASSSPPGQGARGYTF.